What follows are 19 T cell receptor beta chains derived from one specimen sequenced in a study of patients and donors after allogeneic stem cell transplantation. TCRdb reprocessed the RT-PCR reads with MiXCR, giving one entry per CDR3 protein. This sample yields 15,000 to 20,000 distinct CDR3 sequences, of which approximately 25% are seen a single time; 36% belongs to the top ten. Sequencing was carried out using blood, either unsorted or a sorted T cell fraction (not recorded which). These receptors were collected from a human donor who was either an allogeneic HSCT recipient or a stem cell or donor lymphocyte infusion donor (not recorded which). It is not recorded whose cells these are; they may come from a transplant donor.

This clonotype was detected a few times. The chain joins TRBV6-2 or TRBV6-3 to TRBJ1-6, with D tentatively TRBD1 (6 bases). Trimming removed 4 bases at V and 6 bases at J, with 10 bases between. Germline lookup yields CDR1 MNHEY and CDR2 SVGEGT. The CDR3 is 14 residues long. The CDR3 region has the DNA TGTGCCAGCAGTTCTGTAGGGGGTAATTCACCCCTCCACTTT. Translating it yields CASSSVGGNSPLHF.

This chain connects TRBV4-1 to TRBJ1-2; D not certain. The V gene lost 1 base and the J gene lost 8 bases, with 14 bases spanning the gap. The CDR3 sequence is 14 residues long. Germline values: CDR1 MGHRA, CDR2 YSYEKL. This CDR3 is CASSQVGVEDGYTF. The CDR3 nucleotides are TGCGCCAGCAGCCAAGTTGGAGTTGAGGACGGCTACACCTTC.

This clonotype has more than one count but fewer than ten. The chain joins TRBV12-3 or TRBV12-4 to TRBJ1-2; D is unclear. The V end was cut by 3 bases, the J end by 4 bases, with 9 bases between. The CDR3 runs to 13 residues. The CDR3 spells CASSFSSSYGYTF. The DNA of the CDR3 is TGTGCCAGCAGTTTTTCCTCTTCCTATGGCTACACCTTC.

The chain is built from TRBV7-3 and TRBJ2-3; possibly TRBD2 for D (6 bases). The CDR3 consists of 13 residues. Germline-derived CDR1 and CDR2 are SGHTA and FQGTGA. Trimming removed 5 bases from V and 3 bases from J, with 9 bases in between. The CDR3 here is CASSTGLTDTQYF. DNA for the CDR3: TGTGCCAGCAGCACAGGACTAACAGATACGCAGTATTTT.

This CDR3 reads CASSLGVGTGVDGYTF. The CDR3 coding sequence is TGTGCCAGCAGCCTAGGGGTCGGGACAGGGGTGGATGGCTACACCTTC. V and J are TRBV7-2 and TRBJ1-2; 10 bases align to TRBD1. The CDR3 is 16 amino acids. V lost 5 bases to trimming and J lost 6 bases; unmatched junction nucleotides: 12. The germline CDR1 and CDR2 sequences are SGHTA and FQGNSA.

This clonotype was recorded a few times. The chain recombines TRBV6-6 with TRBJ1-1; no clear D gene. The germline V gene has CDR1 MNHNY and CDR2 SVGAGI (reference sequence). V lost 1 base to trimming and J lost 1 base, with 7 bases between them. The CDR3 length is 14 residues. For the CDR3, the DNA is TGTGCCAGCAGTTACTTGTCGGGGAACACTGAAGCTTTCTTT. It yields the protein CASSYLSGNTEAFF.

A few counts support this clonotype. The chain is built from TRBV7-2 and TRBJ1-1; 9 bases fit TRBD1. The length of the CDR3 is 15 residues. CDR1 and CDR2 from the germline V gene are SGHTA and FQGNSA. V was clipped by 1 base and J by 4 bases; unmatched bases: 4. In DNA, the CDR3 is TGTGCCAGCAGCTTAGATGACAGGGGGTTCACTGAAGCTTTCTTT. Protein: CASSLDDRGFTEAFF.

This clonotype was recorded a few times. The chain's CDR3 is CASSVTLISSYNSPLHF. The CDR3 region has the DNA TGTGCCAGCAGTGTTACCCTAATCTCCTCCTATAATTCACCCCTCCACTTT. The chain combines TRBV27 with TRBJ1-6; D ambiguous. The germline V gene encodes CDR1 MNHEY and CDR2 SMNVEV (reference sequence). The CDR3 contains 17 residues. Trimming pared 5 bases from V and 0 bases from J, leaving 14 bases between.

The CDR3 region is CASSQDRGTEAFF. In DNA, the CDR3 is TGTGCCAGCAGCCAAGATCGGGGGACTGAAGCTTTCTTT. The chain is built from TRBV4-2 and TRBJ1-1, with D tentatively TRBD1 (5 bases). This CDR3 region has 13 residues. Trimming cost V 0 bases and J 5 bases, with 7 bases left between them. Germline V gene data show CDR1 as LGHNA and CDR2 as YNFKEQ.

The chain is built from TRBV29-1 and TRBJ2-1; tentative D call: TRBD2 (7 bases). This CDR3 is 16 amino acids long. Germline V gene sequence: CDR1 SQVTM, CDR2 ANQGSEA. V gave up 2 bases and J gave up 2 bases, with 16 bases separating them. The CDR3 sequence: CSVEPLAGATYNEQFF. DNA for the CDR3: TGCAGCGTTGAACCCCTGGCGGGGGCAACCTACAATGAGCAGTTCTTC.

This clonotype was observed a handful of times. The chain employs TRBV7-9 and TRBJ1-1, with D possibly matching TRBD1 (6 bases). Germline-derived CDR1 and CDR2 are SEHNR and FQNEAQ (reference sequence). The CDR3 extends over 13 amino acids. Trimming cost V 3 bases and J 3 bases, with 8 bases left between them. The CDR3: CASSFNRDTEAFF. The CDR3 nucleotides are TGTGCCAGCAGCTTCAACAGGGACACTGAAGCTTTCTTT.

This chain connects TRBV29-1 to TRBJ1-1; TRBD1 matches at 8 bases. Germline V gives CDR1 SQVTM, CDR2 ANQGSEA. This CDR3 is 16 amino acids long. V gave up 7 bases and J gave up 0 bases; unmatched junction bases: 13. The CDR3 DNA sequence: TGCAGCGCCAAACCTTACAGGGGGATGATGAACACTGAAGCTTTCTTT. Translating it yields CSAKPYRGMMNTEAFF.

The chain links TRBV20-1 to TRBJ1-1; the D is unclear. Germline loops: CDR1 DFQATT, CDR2 SNEGSKA (reference sequence). Trimming shortened V by 0 bases and J by 7 bases, and 6 bases separated the two germline ends. The CDR3 is 11 residues long. The CDR3 reads CSAREVLEAFF. CDR3 coding DNA: TGCAGTGCTAGAGAGGTACTTGAAGCTTTCTTT.

The table lists this clonotype with a count of one. This chain links TRBV11-2 with TRBJ2-2; TRBD2 is a possible D gene (7 bases). The CDR3 is 17 amino acids. Trimming pared 1 base from V and 4 bases from J, leaving 16 bases between. Germline V gene lookup returns CDR1 SGHAT and CDR2 FQNNGV. The CDR3 sequence is CASSLGIRGGRTGELFF. The CDR3 nucleotides are TGTGCCAGCAGCTTAGGAATTAGGGGGGGCCGCACCGGGGAGCTGTTTTTT.

The CDR3 here is CASSLYASSYEQYF. The CDR3 region has the DNA TGTGCCAGCAGCTTGTACGCCAGCTCCTACGAGCAGTACTTC. The rearrangement links TRBV5-5 to TRBJ2-7, with D hard to call. V was shortened by 1 base and J by 0 bases, with 8 bases between the two germline ends. This CDR3 is 14 amino acids long. Germline CDR1 SGHKS, CDR2 YYEKEE (reference sequence).

This chain links TRBV10-3 with TRBJ1-5; 8 bases are a match to TRBD1. Losses at the gene ends were 0 bases for V and 3 bases for J; bases not matched to a gene: 4. CDR3 length equals 16 residues. Germline CDR1 ENHRY, CDR2 SYGVKD. CDR3 region: CAISESGTGFNQPQHF. CDR3 nucleotide sequence: TGTGCCATCAGTGAGTCGGGGACAGGATTCAATCAGCCCCAGCATTTT.

This clonotype was detected a few times. This chain links TRBV27 with TRBJ1-6, with 9 bases that match TRBD1. Trimming took 7 bases from V and 2 from J; bases not matched to a gene: 9. The germline V gene encodes CDR1 MNHEY and CDR2 SMNVEV (reference sequence). This CDR3 is built from 17 residues. For the CDR3, the DNA is TGTGCCAGCACCACCGTTCGGGACAGGGCCTATAATTCACCCCTCCACTTT. Residues: CASTTVRDRAYNSPLHF.

The genes are TRBV5-4 and TRBJ2-7; 7 positions match TRBD1. The germline CDR1 and CDR2 sequences are SGHNT and YYREEE (reference sequence). Trimming at V came to 4 bases and at J to 3 bases, leaving 13 bases not matched to a gene. CDR3 size: 16 residues. CDR3 nucleotides: TGTGCCAGCAGCAAGAGTCGACAGGGTGGGGGCTACGAGCAGTACTTC. Its protein product is CASSKSRQGGGYEQYF.

V gene TRBV15 combines with J gene TRBJ1-5, with D possibly matching TRBD1 (5 bases). The germline gives CDR1 LNHNV, CDR2 YYDKDF (reference sequence). This CDR3 comprises 14 residues. Between the trimmed V and J ends, which lost 2 bases and 5 bases, there was a span of 10 bases. The CDR3 region is CATSRRGGDQPQHF. The CDR3 bases are TGTGCCACCAGCAGAAGGGGAGGGGATCAGCCCCAGCATTTT. Supplemented by reference TRBV15 and TRBJ1-5, the full variable domain reads DAMVIQNPRYQVTQFGKPVTLSCSQTLNHNVMYWYQQKSSQAPKLLFHYYDKDFNNEADTPDNFQSRRPNTSFCFLDIRSPGLGDTAMYLCATSRRGGDQPQHFGDGTRLSIL.